This TCR beta chain originates from a study of cytomegalovirus exposure and HLA in healthy donors. Study-level findings and limits: Beyond CMV serostatus, there was no information to go on about immune exposure. Researchers reported in a later analysis that a missense DCLRE1C variant was tied to TCR beta V- and J-gene trimming. An analysis done earlier found most TCR beta V segments productive about 90% or about 30% of the time.

As regards this clone: Its antigen is as yet unknown.

Trimming at V came to 6 bases and at J to 0 bases, leaving 5 bases not matched to a gene. This CDR3 has 15 residues. The V gene's germline CDR1 is SNHLY and CDR2 FYNNEI. 13 Jbeta primers and 60 Vbeta primers were used for the PCR. The assay was immunoSEQ multiplex PCR, and TCRdb's table has in-frame clones only and misses some. This sample has 150,000 to 200,000 clones, with about four fifths found just once. The chain has TRBV2 and TRBJ2-3, with TRBD1 matching 8 bases. The receptor's source is a woman younger than 30 in good health and CMV-seropositive. Specimen: PBMCs. As DNA, the CDR3 is TGTGCCAGCAGCGACAGGGGCCCTAGCACAGATACGCAGTATTTT. Translation: CASSDRGPSTDTQYF.